These 31 T cell receptor beta chains were all obtained from the same sample, sequenced in a study of chemoradiotherapy in HPV16-positive cancers. Assay used: immunoSEQ multiplex PCR; TCRdb lists only in-frame clones, some missing. This sample carries about 8,000 clones, roughly 79% of them seen once, and the ten largest clones take around 7.7%. The specimen was obtained from a patient who underwent chemoradiotherapy. These receptors all come from a human donor with HPV-associated anogenital cancer.

The rearrangement joins TRBV7-2 to TRBJ1-3; the match to TRBD1 covers 8 bases. The trim removed 5 bases at V and 4 bases at J, leaving 7 bases unmatched. Germline V gene lookup returns CDR1 SGHTA and CDR2 FQGNSA. CDR3 size: 15 residues. The CDR3 is CASSEAAGGGNTIYF. The CDR3 DNA reads as TGTGCCAGCAGCGAAGCCGCAGGGGGCGGAAACACCATATATTTT.

Only a few counts were recorded for this clone. DNA for the CDR3: TGTGCCAGCAGTAGGGGGGACCCCGGGCGAACTGAAGCTTTCTTT. It is translated as CASSRGDPGRTEAFF. The chain combines TRBV6-5 with TRBJ1-1, with D perhaps TRBD1 (6 bases). V lost 5 bases and J lost 5, with 18 bases in between. This CDR3 contains 15 residues. The germline gives CDR1 MNHEY, CDR2 SVGAGI.

This clone has only one observation. V and J are TRBV6-6 and TRBJ2-5; 7 nucleotides agree with TRBD2. Trimming at V came to 8 bases and at J to 2 bases, leaving 14 bases not matched to a gene. There are 16 residues in the CDR3. In germline, CDR1 is MNHNY, CDR2 SVGAGI (reference sequence). As DNA, the CDR3 is TGTGCCAGCGGGACGAGTTTGACGGGAGGTCAAGAGACCCAGTACTTC. Translated, it gives CASGTSLTGGQETQYF.

This clone was recorded once. The rearrangement uses TRBV7-2 and TRBJ1-2, with no clear D. Trimming removed 5 bases at V and 9 bases at J, with 22 bases between. The CDR3 totals 15 residues. The germline V gene encodes CDR1 SGHTA and CDR2 FQGNSA. CDR3 sequence (DNA): TGTGCCAGCAGCCGACCGGGAGTGGAGGGAAGAAGCTACACCTTC. Translating gives CASSRPGVEGRSYTF.

The chain employs TRBV27 and TRBJ1-5, with D tentatively TRBD1 (6 bases). The CDR3 has 15 residues. The V end was cut by 5 bases, the J end by 4 bases, with 15 bases between. CDR1 and CDR2 (germline): MNHEY, SMNVEV (reference sequence). CDR3 protein: CASSPLVGTNQPQHF. The CDR3 coding sequence is TGTGCCAGCAGTCCTCTGGTGGGGACAAATCAGCCCCAGCATTTT.

J is TRBJ2-7 and V is TRBV5-4; TRBD1 matches at 8 bases. There are 16 residues in the CDR3. The V segment lost 4 bases and the J segment 4 bases; nucleotides outside the gene matches: 13. Per germline, CDR1 SGHNT and CDR2 YYREEE (reference sequence). The CDR3 sequence: CASSTSRAGGFYEQYF. The DNA of the CDR3 is TGTGCCAGCAGCACGAGCCGGGCAGGGGGCTTTTACGAGCAGTACTTC.

As DNA, the CDR3 is TGTGCCAGTAGTCCACCGGCCCAGAAGAATGAGCAGTTCTTC. It translates to CASSPPAQKNEQFF. The rearrangement joins TRBV19 to TRBJ2-1; the D is unclear. The V gene's germline CDR1 is LNHDA and CDR2 SQIVND (reference sequence). The length of the CDR3 is 14 residues. The V end was cut by 5 bases, the J end by 7 bases, with 15 bases between.

This clone was counted only a few times. V and J are TRBV2 and TRBJ2-6, with D hard to call. With 9 bases removed from V and 2 bases from J, the gap between germline ends came to 8 bases. The CDR3 is 13 residues long. Germline CDR1 reads SNHLY; CDR2 reads FYNNEI. CDR3 region: CARSLAGANVLTF. CDR3 coding DNA: TGTGCCAGGAGTTTAGCTGGGGCCAACGTCCTGACTTTC.

The gene calls are TRBV6-4 and TRBJ1-6; 7 bases fit TRBD1. V trimming: 6 bases; J trimming: 1 base; junction bases outside the gene matches: 12. The V gene's germline CDR1 is MRHNA and CDR2 SNTAGT. There are 18 residues in the CDR3. The CDR3 protein is CASSGGQLRGSYNSPLHF. DNA for the CDR3: TGTGCCAGCAGCGGGGGACAGTTAAGGGGTTCCTATAATTCACCCCTCCACTTT.

The chain couples TRBV2 to TRBJ1-2, with unresolved D. The CDR3 loop spans 16 amino acids. Between the trimmed V and J ends, which lost 2 bases and 1 base, there was a span of 14 bases. Germline CDR1 and CDR2: SNHLY and FYNNEI. CDR3 in amino acids: CASSESGQDLNYGYTF. Here the CDR3 DNA reads TGTGCCAGCAGTGAATCTGGGCAGGACCTTAACTATGGCTACACCTTC.

The chain is built from TRBV5-4 and TRBJ2-5; 7 nucleotides agree with TRBD2. V dropped 1 base and J dropped 5; count of bases not matched to a gene: 2. CDR1 and CDR2 (germline): SGHNT, YYREEE (reference sequence). The CDR3 runs to 13 residues. This CDR3 reads CASSLPGGETQYF. The CDR3 DNA reads as TGTGCCAGCAGCTTGCCCGGGGGGGAGACCCAGTACTTC.

V gene TRBV19 combines with J gene TRBJ1-2; tentatively, D is TRBD1 (5 bases). The germline V and J ends were trimmed by 3 bases and 5 bases, with 7 bases remaining between them. The CDR3 contains 12 residues. Germline assignment: CDR1 LNHDA and CDR2 SQIVND (reference sequence). CDR3 coding DNA: TGTGCCAGTAGTATCCCAGGGTATGGCTACACCTTC. Protein sequence: CASSIPGYGYTF.

As to this clone: Within the sample, other DNA sequences also encode this same CDR3. This sequence joins TRBV9 and TRBJ2-3; D not certain. Germline values: CDR1 SGDLS, CDR2 YYNGEE. CDR3 length: 13 amino acids. The germline V and J ends were trimmed by 0 bases and 1 base, with 3 bases remaining between them. CDR3 amino acids: CASSVGGTDTQYF. CDR3 coding DNA: TGTGCCAGCAGCGTAGGAGGCACAGATACGCAGTATTTT.

The CDR3, as DNA: TGTGCCAGCAGTCCTAGACAGGGGCAGGCCTACGAGCAGTACTTC. Its protein product is CASSPRQGQAYEQYF. This chain connects TRBV6-6 to TRBJ2-7, with TRBD1 matching over 8 bases. Germline V gives CDR1 MNHNY, CDR2 SVGAGI (reference sequence). V was clipped by 5 bases and J by 2 bases; unmatched bases: 8. This CDR3 region has 15 residues.

The V gene is TRBV7-9, the J gene TRBJ2-7; D may correspond to TRBD1 or TRBD2 (5 bases each). The CDR3 runs to 17 residues. Trimming took 3 bases from V and 0 from J, leaving 18 bases between them. CDR1 and CDR2 from the germline V gene are SEHNR and FQNEAQ (reference sequence). Here the CDR3 DNA reads TGTGCCAGCAGCTTCTCCGGGACGGGACCCCCCTCCTACGAGCAGTACTTC. This gives the protein CASSFSGTGPPSYEQYF.

This chain links TRBV18 with TRBJ1-2, with D maybe TRBD1 (5 bases). Germline lookup yields CDR1 KGHSH and CDR2 LQKENI. V was shortened by 1 base and J by 0 bases, with 15 bases between the two germline ends. This CDR3 has 17 amino acids. This chain's CDR3 is CASSPLDSGDANYGYTF. The CDR3 region has the DNA TGTGCCAGCTCACCACTCGACTCGGGGGACGCTAACTATGGCTACACCTTC. The full variable domain, its missing parts supplied by reference TRBV18 and TRBJ1-2, is NAGVMQNPRHLVRRRGQEARLRCSPMKGHSHVYWYRQLPEEGLKFMVYLQKENIIDESGMPKERFSAEFPKEGPSILRIQQVVRGDSAAYFCASSPLDSGDANYGYTFGSGTRLTVV.

The gene calls are TRBV7-2 and TRBJ2-2, with no clear D. The V gene lost 6 bases and the J gene lost 0 bases, with 8 bases spanning the gap. The CDR3 is 14 residues long. In germline, CDR1 is SGHTA, CDR2 FQGNSA. The CDR3 DNA follows: TGTGCCAGCAGAGGAAGCCCGAACACCGGGGAGCTGTTTTTT. Translated: CASRGSPNTGELFF.

The V call is TRBV30, the J call TRBJ2-3, with D possibly being TRBD2 (5 bases). The V gene lost 0 bases and the J gene lost 5 bases, with 18 bases spanning the gap. The CDR3 loop spans 16 amino acids. Germline CDR1 and CDR2: GTSNPN and SVGIG (reference sequence). CDR3 amino acids: CAWSVHLGLGRDTQYF. The CDR3, as DNA: TGTGCCTGGAGTGTACACTTGGGGTTGGGGAGAGATACGCAGTATTTT.

V usage is TRBV28 and J usage is TRBJ2-7, with D tentatively TRBD2 (5 bases). Trimming cost V 7 bases and J 4 bases, with 14 bases left between them. This CDR3 contains 13 residues. Germline V gene lookup returns CDR1 MDHEN and CDR2 SYDVKM. Written as DNA, the CDR3 is TGTGCCAGCAATTTCGTCGGGGATTACGAGCAGTACTTC. As protein: CASNFVGDYEQYF.

V and J are TRBV7-2 and TRBJ1-5; TRBD1 might be the D (6 bases). Trimming took 5 bases from V and 3 from J, leaving 14 bases between them. This CDR3 spans 15 amino acids. The germline gives CDR1 SGHTA, CDR2 FQGNSA. CDR3 sequence: CASSPKGGFNQPQHF. DNA of the CDR3: TGTGCCAGCAGCCCGAAGGGGGGGTTCAATCAGCCCCAGCATTTT.

This sequence joins TRBV4-1 and TRBJ1-1; no clear D. With 2 bases removed from V and 7 bases from J, the gap between germline ends came to 26 bases. The CDR3 is 18 residues long. In germline, CDR1 is MGHRA, CDR2 YSYEKL. The CDR3 DNA reads TGCGCCAGCAGCCAACAGCATCCCCTCGGGTCACTAAGATATGAAGCTTTCTTT. Its protein is CASSQQHPLGSLRYEAFF.

The chain links TRBV7-9 to TRBJ1-4; D is unclear. The germline CDR1 and CDR2 sequences are SEHNR and FQNEAQ (reference sequence). Trimming cost V 0 bases and J 5 bases, with 16 bases left between them. This CDR3 is 17 amino acids long. The CDR3, as DNA: TGTGCCAGCAGCTTAGCAAAAGGCATAGGGCCAAATGAAAAACTGTTTTTT. Amino acids: CASSLAKGIGPNEKLFF.

This chain connects TRBV5-1 to TRBJ2-6, with 10 positions matching TRBD1. This CDR3 contains 17 residues. Germline V lookup: CDR1 SGHRS, CDR2 YFSETQ. V was pared by 8 bases and J by 0 bases, with 8 bases of the junction left unmatched. DNA for the CDR3: TGCGCCAGTAGTGTCGGGACAGGGGTCTCTGGGGCCAACGTCCTGACTTTC. This sequence encodes CASSVGTGVSGANVLTF.

The chain recombines TRBV12-5 with TRBJ2-7; D might be TRBD2 (7 bases). The CDR3 is made up of 17 amino acids. V lost 4 bases and J lost 0, with 19 bases in between. CDR1 is LGHNT and CDR2 is FRNRAP in the germline V gene. The CDR3 spells CASGWVGGAASSYEQYF. DNA of the CDR3: TGTGCTAGTGGTTGGGTGGGGGGGGCGGCGAGCTCCTACGAGCAGTACTTC.

The chain employs TRBV4-3 and TRBJ2-5; unclear D gene. CDR3 length: 15 amino acids. Germline values: CDR1 LGHNA, CDR2 YSLEER. Trimming stripped 1 base from V and 2 bases from J, with 11 bases between. CDR3 nucleotide sequence: TGCGCCAGCAGCCAAGTTGGCAGAGCGCAAGAGACCCAGTACTTC. Residues: CASSQVGRAQETQYF.

J is TRBJ2-1 and V is TRBV28, with D perhaps matching TRBD2 (7 bases). This CDR3 spans 13 amino acids. Germline V gene lookup returns CDR1 MDHEN and CDR2 SYDVKM. Trimming stripped 6 bases from V and 2 bases from J, with 8 bases between. The CDR3 is CASRGGAYNEQFF. In DNA, the CDR3 is TGTGCCAGCAGAGGGGGGGCCTACAATGAGCAGTTCTTC.

The chain carries TRBV7-2 and TRBJ1-1, with D perhaps matching TRBD1 (6 bases). Trimming took 3 bases from V and 0 from J, leaving 14 bases between them. The germline gives CDR1 SGHTA, CDR2 FQGNSA. The CDR3 has 16 amino acids. The CDR3 nucleotides read TGTGCCAGCAGCTTTCCATTGGGGGGCATGAACACTGAAGCTTTCTTT. Translated: CASSFPLGGMNTEAFF.

This chain uses TRBV15 with TRBJ2-7, with a tentative D call TRBD2 (5 bases). V shed 1 base and J shed 1 base, with 14 bases lying between them. Germline CDR1 is LNHNV and CDR2 is YYDKDF (reference sequence). The CDR3 runs 16 residues. The chain's CDR3 is CATSRGGLERSYEQYF. CDR3 coding DNA: TGTGCCACCAGCAGAGGAGGGTTAGAGCGGTCCTACGAGCAGTACTTC. The full variable domain, its missing parts supplied by reference TRBV15 and TRBJ2-7, is DAMVIQNPRYQVTQFGKPVTLSCSQTLNHNVMYWYQQKSSQAPKLLFHYYDKDFNNEADTPDNFQSRRPNTSFCFLDIRSPGLGDTAMYLCATSRGGLERSYEQYFGPGTRLTVT.

This clone was counted only a few times. This chain joins TRBV19 and TRBJ1-2, with a weak D call TRBD1 (5 bases). The CDR3 runs 16 residues. The germline V gene has CDR1 LNHDA and CDR2 SQIVND (reference sequence). V lost 5 bases and J 5 bases, leaving 21 bases between the germline ends. CDR3 in DNA: TGTGCCAGTAGTTCACCCCGGGACGTATTTCGTTATGGCTACACCTTC. Protein sequence: CASSSPRDVFRYGYTF.

This chain uses TRBV4-1 with TRBJ2-3; TRBD2 is a possible D gene (6 bases). The CDR3 is 11 residues long. Germline CDR1 and CDR2: MGHRA and YSYEKL. With 10 bases removed from V and 5 bases from J, the gap between germline ends came to 10 bases. CDR3 in DNA: TGCGCCACGGGGGAGGTAGATACGCAGTATTTT. The encoded protein is CATGEVDTQYF.

The chain employs TRBV27 and TRBJ2-3, with 10 bases fitting TRBD1. V was clipped by 5 bases and J by 6 bases; unmatched bases: 11. The CDR3 contains 16 residues. CDR1 is MNHEY and CDR2 is SMNVEV in the germline V gene (reference sequence). The CDR3 DNA follows: TGTGCCAGCAGTAAAGGGACAGGGGCCTTCTGGGATACGCAGTATTTT. Amino acids: CASSKGTGAFWDTQYF.